This entry lists 13 T cell receptor beta chains sequenced from one sample in a study of blood T cell repertoires in COVID-19. Measured with immunoSEQ multiplex PCR; TCRdb has only the in-frame clones, and not every one. The sample lists about 330,000 clones; approximately 87% were seen once. Source material: peripheral blood. The receptors shown here come from a woman aged 45-65 years with active or convalescent COVID-19.

The chain combines TRBV7-3 with TRBJ1-1; tentatively, D is TRBD1 (5 bases). The length of the CDR3 is 14 residues. Trimming removed 4 bases at V and 4 bases at J, with 13 bases between. The germline V gene encodes CDR1 SGHTA and CDR2 FQGTGA. This chain's CDR3 is CASSSGGKSTEAFF. The CDR3, as DNA: TGTGCCAGCAGCTCGGGGGGGAAAAGCACTGAAGCTTTCTTT.

The V and J genes are TRBV18 and TRBJ1-4; D unclear. CDR3 length: 15 residues. Germline values: CDR1 KGHSH, CDR2 LQKENI. Trimming cost V 3 bases and J 6 bases, with 14 bases left between them. CDR3 sequence reads: CASSPRPEGDEKLFF. The CDR3 DNA is TGTGCCAGCTCACCCCGACCCGAAGGAGATGAAAAACTGTTTTTT.

The chain combines TRBV7-3 with TRBJ2-3; 9 bases match TRBD1. Germline CDR1 reads SGHTA; CDR2 reads FQGTGA. The CDR3 has 15 amino acids. V lost 5 bases, J lost 5 bases, and 8 bases stayed unmatched. In DNA form, the CDR3 reads TGTGCCAGCAGCCTATGGGACAGGGAGAAAGATACGCAGTATTTT. It yields the protein CASSLWDREKDTQYF.

This rearrangement joins TRBV28 to TRBJ1-2, with TRBD1 identical over 8 bases. Germline loops: CDR1 MDHEN, CDR2 SYDVKM. Germline trimming cut 4 bases from V and 5 bases from J; bases unmatched to any gene: 6. The CDR3 sequence is 14 residues long. The CDR3 DNA reads as TGTGCCAGCAGTTCAGGGGGCCCCTCTTATGGCTACACCTTC. Encoded protein: CASSSGGPSYGYTF.

The chain links TRBV28 to TRBJ1-5; the D gene is possibly TRBD1 (6 bases). V lost 2 bases to trimming and J lost 4 bases, with 9 bases between them. CDR1 and CDR2 (germline): MDHEN, SYDVKM. The CDR3 extends over 14 amino acids. The chain's CDR3 is CASSLPTGNQPQHF. For the CDR3, the DNA is TGTGCCAGCAGTTTACCCACAGGGAATCAGCCCCAGCATTTT.

The chain links TRBV11-3 to TRBJ2-2, with 9 nucleotides matching TRBD2. Germline CDR1 and CDR2: SGHNT and YENEEA. The CDR3 sequence is 16 residues long. V lost 5 bases, J lost 2 bases, and 6 bases stayed unmatched. CDR3 coding DNA: TGTGCCAGCAGCAAAGCGGGGGGAATAAACACCGGGGAGCTGTTTTTT. Its translation: CASSKAGGINTGELFF.

The rearrangement uses TRBV7-2 and TRBJ2-7; 7 bases are shared with TRBD1. V lost 2 bases and J lost 2; bases outside the gene matches: 6. The length of the CDR3 is 15 residues. Germline V gene lookup returns CDR1 SGHTA and CDR2 FQGNSA. The CDR3, as DNA: TGTGCCAGCAGCTTAAAATGGGACAGAACCTACGAGCAGTACTTC. It translates to CASSLKWDRTYEQYF.

This chain connects TRBV7-3 to TRBJ1-2; 7 nucleotides align to TRBD1. The CDR3 loop spans 17 amino acids. In germline, CDR1 is SGHTA, CDR2 FQGTGA. J gave up 2 bases and V 2 bases, and 11 bases lay outside the gene matches. CDR3: CASSLVAGTEENYGYTF. DNA for the CDR3: TGTGCCAGCAGCTTAGTTGCAGGGACAGAAGAAAACTATGGCTACACCTTC.

This clone has a handful of counts. V usage is TRBV7-2 and J usage is TRBJ1-6, with 11 bases lining up with TRBD1. The CDR3 length is 19 residues. The germline CDR1 and CDR2 sequences are SGHTA and FQGNSA. V shed 0 bases and J 1 base; nucleotides not matched to a gene: 5. CDR3 amino acids: CASSLALGQGASYNSPLHF. DNA of the CDR3: TGTGCCAGCAGCTTAGCGCTAGGACAGGGGGCGTCCTATAATTCACCCCTCCACTTT.

This chain connects TRBV2 to TRBJ1-1; possible D gene TRBD1, 5 bases. The CDR3 totals 13 residues. The germline CDR1 and CDR2 sequences are SNHLY and FYNNEI. V lost 7 bases, J lost 2 bases, and 11 bases lay in between. The CDR3 is CASKQGFNTEAFF. CDR3 nucleotides: TGTGCCAGCAAGCAGGGCTTCAACACTGAAGCTTTCTTT.

This rearrangement joins TRBV4-1 to TRBJ1-1, with 8 positions matching TRBD1. CDR3 length: 15 residues. J was trimmed by 9 bases and V by 1 base; bases with no gene match: 10. Germline CDR1 reads MGHRA; CDR2 reads YSYEKL. CDR3 coding DNA: TGCGCCAGCAGCCAAGTTTTGACAGGGGCCACCAAAGCTTTCTTT. Translated: CASSQVLTGATKAFF.

This clone was detected once. The rearrangement joins TRBV10-3 to TRBJ2-1; the D gene is possibly TRBD1 (5 bases). Germline-derived CDR1 and CDR2 are ENHRY and SYGVKD. The ends were cut back, 1 base at V and 4 bases at J, with 8 bases in the middle. The CDR3 runs to 14 residues. Here the CDR3 reads CAISEFAGYNEQFF. The CDR3 DNA is TGTGCCATCAGTGAGTTCGCAGGGTACAATGAGCAGTTCTTC.

The chain links TRBV10-3 to TRBJ1-1; tentative D call: TRBD1 (6 bases). Trimming pared 6 bases from V and 4 bases from J, leaving 18 bases between. Germline CDR1 is ENHRY and CDR2 is SYGVKD. This CDR3 spans 15 amino acids. The CDR3 spells CAISLAQGFGTEAFF. CDR3 DNA sequence: TGTGCCATCAGCTTAGCACAGGGTTTCGGCACTGAAGCTTTCTTT.